A single T cell receptor beta chain is shown here with its context. Its antigen is still unknown. The sample contains more than one DNA sequence encoding this CDR3. The data were produced by immunoSEQ multiplex PCR, yet TCRdb's version contains in-frame clones alone and is incomplete. The sample comprises 50,000 to 65,000 clones, less than 95% of which are singletons, and 8% to 10% rests with the top ten. The data derive from a study of OX40 agonist ivuxolimab in advanced cancers. Study-wide background: As their treatment, patients were administered ivuxolimab, an agonistic anti-OX40 (CD134) antibody. Study-wide results and limits: The CD4+ and CD8+ T cells in the blood had expanded clonally by week 6 at 0.1 to 3.0 mg/kg.

Germline V gives CDR1 WSHSY, CDR2 SAAADI. V was pared by 4 bases and J by 5 bases, with 7 bases between. The CDR3 totals 12 residues. V and J are TRBV10-2 and TRBJ2-3, with unresolved D. The input for sequencing was CD4+ or CD8+ T cells sorted from blood, taken in a trial of the OX40 agonist ivuxolimab. This receptor was obtained from an adult with an advanced solid tumor such as melanoma, head and neck, liver or kidney cancer. CDR3 region: CASSVLGDTQYF. The CDR3 DNA sequence: TGCGCCAGCAGTGTATTGGGAGATACGCAGTATTTT.